The clone carrying this T cell receptor (beta chain) turned up a few times. The CDR3 spans 14 residues. The germline CDR1 and CDR2 sequences are MNHEY and SVGAGI. Trimming removed 0 bases at V and 7 bases at J, with 13 bases between. This entry comes from a study of blood T cell repertoires in COVID-19. Turning to the study itself: Sample material is recorded as cDNA or gDNA derived from T cells, B-cell-depleted T cells, or PBMCs.

Repertoires were generated with immunoSEQ multiplex PCR, while TCRdb's copy carries only in-frame clones and drops some. In the table there are some 100,000 clones, around four fifths of which are singletons. V usage is TRBV6-5 and J usage is TRBJ2-7; D might be TRBD1 (6 bases). This clonotype originated in a woman aged 70-85 years with active or convalescent COVID-19. The sample taken for sequencing was peripheral blood. This CDR3 reads CASSYSGGPWEQYF. In DNA, the CDR3 is TGTGCCAGCAGTTACTCTGGGGGCCCTTGGGAGCAGTACTTC.